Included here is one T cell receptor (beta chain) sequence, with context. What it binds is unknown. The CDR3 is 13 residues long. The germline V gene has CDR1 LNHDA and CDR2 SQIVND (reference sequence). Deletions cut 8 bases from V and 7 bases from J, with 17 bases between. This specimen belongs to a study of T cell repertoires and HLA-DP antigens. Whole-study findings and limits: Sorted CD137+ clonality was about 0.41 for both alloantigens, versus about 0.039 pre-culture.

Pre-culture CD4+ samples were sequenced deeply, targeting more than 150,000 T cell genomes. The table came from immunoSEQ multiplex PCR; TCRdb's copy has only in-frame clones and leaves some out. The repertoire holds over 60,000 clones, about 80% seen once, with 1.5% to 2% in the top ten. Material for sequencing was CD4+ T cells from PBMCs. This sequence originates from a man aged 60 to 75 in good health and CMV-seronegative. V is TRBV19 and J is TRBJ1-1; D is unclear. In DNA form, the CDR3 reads TGTGCCAGTCGCTCATTCCGGGAAATTGAAGCTTTCTTT. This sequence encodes CASRSFREIEAFF.